The rows below give T cell receptor beta chains drawn from one sample of a study of blood T cell repertoires in COVID-19. Some clones are missing from TCRdb's copy, which holds only in-frame ones; the method was immunoSEQ multiplex PCR. The sample includes 60,000 to 85,000 clones, around 88% of them seen just once. The sequencing input was peripheral blood. The receptors shown here come from a human donor in a cohort sampled during active COVID-19. Both conserved end residues are part of each CDR3. A D gene is named only where the DNA matches it firmly. Only some rows state a clone size, as once, few, many or a class for expanded clones.

TRBD1	-	TRBV2	TRBJ1-1	TGTGCCAGCAGGGCCGGACAGGGGCGAGGTGAAGCTTTCTTT	CASRAGQGRGEAFF
-	-	TRBV30	TRBJ2-1	TGTGCCTGGAGTTTAGGGGATGAGCAGTTCTTC	CAWSLGDEQFF
TRBD1	-	TRBV3-1/TRBV3-2	TRBJ2-2	TGTGCCAGCAGAGGGGACAGGGCTTTTCCCGGGGAGCTGTTTTTT	CASRGDRAFPGELFF
TRBD1	-	TRBV6-1	TRBJ2-7	TGTGCCAGCAGTGAAGCGGGACAGCCACTCTACGAGCAGTACTTC	CASSEAGQPLYEQYF
-	-	TRBV24-1	TRBJ2-2	TGTGCCACCAGTGACCCCTTACAGGGCCCAATGAACACCGGGGAGCTGTTTTTT	CATSDPLQGPMNTGELFF
TRBD1	-	TRBV2	TRBJ1-5	TGTGCCAGCAGTGAATCAGGGGGTAATCAGCCCCAGCATTTT	CASSESGGNQPQHF
-	-	TRBV19	TRBJ1-6	TGTGCCAGTAGTATAGCGGGTTTTGGGTCACCCCTCCACTTT	CASSIAGFGSPLHF
TRBD1	-	TRBV7-8	TRBJ1-5	TGTGCCAGCAGCTCATCATACCGGGACAGGGTAGTTAGTCAGCCCCAGCATTTT	CASSSSYRDRVVSQPQHF
-	few	TRBV6-2/TRBV6-3	TRBJ1-4	TGTGCCAGCAGTTACGGCGGGGGTCGGGAAAAACTGTTTTTT	CASSYGGGREKLFF
-	-	TRBV4-3	TRBJ1-2	TGCGCCAGCAGCCAAGAGCCGGGTTATGGCTATGGCTACACCTTC	CASSQEPGYGYGYTF
-	once	TRBV7-9	TRBJ1-6	TGTGCCAGCAGCTTTGGGGGCAGGGATAATTCACCCCTCCACTTT	CASSFGGRDNSPLHF
-	-	TRBV7-6	TRBJ2-1	TGTGCCAGCAGCTTCCCCGGGAGATCCTACAATGAGCAGTTCTTC	CASSFPGRSYNEQFF
TRBD1	-	TRBV6-5	TRBJ1-1	TGTGCCAGCAGCCTACAGGGGTTGAACACTGAAGCTTTCTTT	CASSLQGLNTEAFF
TRBD2	-	TRBV7-6	TRBJ2-7	TGTGCCAGCAGCTTGAGCGGGGGGAACTCCTACGAGCAGTACTTC	CASSLSGGNSYEQYF
-	-	TRBV12-3/TRBV12-4	TRBJ2-1	TGTGCCAGCAGTCTCCGGGATGAGCAGTTCTTC	CASSLRDEQFF
TRBD1	-	TRBV28	TRBJ2-7	TGTGCCAGCAGTTCGGGACAGGACTACGAGCAGTACTTC	CASSSGQDYEQYF
TRBD2	-	TRBV15	TRBJ2-7	TGTGCCACCAGCAGGGGACTAGCGGGGATCCACGAGCAGTACTTC	CATSRGLAGIHEQYF
-	-	TRBV2	TRBJ2-1	TGTGCCAGCCCCGTAGGGAGCGAGGTGGGCGAGCAGTTCTTC	CASPVGSEVGEQFF
TRBD2	once	TRBV19	TRBJ2-1	TGTGCCAGTAGCAGCGGGGGTTTTAAGAATGAGCAGTTCTTC	CASSSGGFKNEQFF
TRBD1	-	TRBV5-5	TRBJ2-7	TGTGCCAGCAGCTTAGGGACAGCTCTGCGCGAGCAGTACTTC	CASSLGTALREQYF
-	-	TRBV2	TRBJ2-5	TGTGCCAGCAGTGCTCAGGGGAGCCAAGAGACCCAGTACTTC	CASSAQGSQETQYF
TRBD2	once	TRBV29-1	TRBJ2-3	TGCAGCGCCGGCGGGCTAGCGGGGGCAGATACGCAGTATTTT	CSAGGLAGADTQYF
TRBD1	-	TRBV7-2	TRBJ1-5	TGTGCCAGCAGCGTAGGACAGGGGGGGAATCAGCCCCAGCATTTT	CASSVGQGGNQPQHF
-	-	TRBV27	TRBJ1-6	TGTGCCAGCAGTTTGATAGTCCGGGGTTCACCCCTCCACTTT	CASSLIVRGSPLHF
TRBD2	once	TRBV4-3	TRBJ2-3	TGCGCCAGCAGCCGTTTGAGCGGGGGTGTGCCAGATACGCAGTATTTT	CASSRLSGGVPDTQYF
TRBD1	few	TRBV19	TRBJ1-2	TGTGCCAGTGCCGGGACAGCCCTCCTGAGGCGGGATGGCTACACCTTC	CASAGTALLRRDGYTF
TRBD1	-	TRBV3-1/TRBV3-2	TRBJ1-2	TGTGCCAGCAGCCAAGTGACAGGGGGCTATGGCTACACCTTC	CASSQVTGGYGYTF
-	-	TRBV29-1	TRBJ1-2	TGCAGCGGAGAAAGCAACTATGGCTACACCTTC	CSGESNYGYTF
-	-	TRBV5-4	TRBJ2-7	TGTGCCAGCAGCAATAGCTACGAGCAGTACTTC	CASSNSYEQYF
TRBD2	once	TRBV19	TRBJ2-2	TGTGCCAGTAGTAGGTCTAGCGGGGGGACCGGGGAGCTGTTTTTT	CASSRSSGGTGELFF
TRBD1	once	TRBV10-3	TRBJ2-3	TGTGCCATCAGTTATGACAGGGCCCTCACAGATACGCAGTATTTT	CAISYDRALTDTQYF
-	-	TRBV10-3	TRBJ1-3	TGTGCCATCAGTGGCGAAGCCGGAAACACCATATATTTT	CAISGEAGNTIYF
-	-	TRBV12-3/TRBV12-4	TRBJ2-5	TGTGCCAGCTCCGGGTCGTACCAAGAGACCCAGTACTTC	CASSGSYQETQYF
TRBD2	-	TRBV10-3	TRBJ2-1	TGTGCCATCAGTGCTTCGGCGGGGGGAAGTGGCTACAATGAGCAGTTCTTC	CAISASAGGSGYNEQFF
-	-	TRBV7-9	TRBJ2-7	TGTGCCAGCAGCTTAACAGGGTGGGAGCAGTACTTC	CASSLTGWEQYF
-	-	TRBV7-2	TRBJ2-3	TGTGCCAGCAGCTTAGGTATCTCAGCGGATACGCAGTATTTT	CASSLGISADTQYF
-	-	TRBV2	TRBJ1-1	TGTGCCAGCAGTGATAAGCAGGGTGCGTACACTGAAGCTTTCTTT	CASSDKQGAYTEAFF
TRBD2	-	TRBV4-2	TRBJ2-1	TGTGCCAGCAGCCAAGAAGGCGGGGGGGTGGATGAGCAGTTCTTC	CASSQEGGGVDEQFF
TRBD1	once	TRBV9	TRBJ1-1	TGTGCCAGCAGCGTAGGAGGGACAGGGAACACTGAAGCTTTCTTT	CASSVGGTGNTEAFF
TRBD1	-	TRBV27	TRBJ1-5	TGTGCCAGCAGTCCCGTTAGGGACAGGGGGCCTTTTAGCAATCAGCCCCAGCATTTT	CASSPVRDRGPFSNQPQHF
-	-	TRBV2	TRBJ2-2	TGTGCCAGCAGGCTAGACAGAACGAACACCGGGGAGCTGTTTTTT	CASRLDRTNTGELFF
TRBD1	-	TRBV4-1	TRBJ1-1	TGCGCCAGCAGCCGGGACAGGGGATCTAATATGAACACTGAAGCTTTCTTT	CASSRDRGSNMNTEAFF
-	-	TRBV5-1	TRBJ2-5	TGCGCCAGCAGCCTCAATCAGAGGGTAGAGACCCAGTACTTC	CASSLNQRVETQYF
TRBD1	-	TRBV6-6	TRBJ1-1	TGTGCCAGCAGTCGTCGGGACAGGGGAGACACTGAAGCTTTCTTT	CASSRRDRGDTEAFF
TRBD1	-	TRBV30	TRBJ2-7	TGTGCCTGGACCGGGACAGGGTTTTACGAGCAGTACTTC	CAWTGTGFYEQYF
TRBD1	-	TRBV2	TRBJ2-2	TGTGCCAGCACTATTAAACAGGGGGGCACCGGGGAGCTGTTTTTT	CASTIKQGGTGELFF
TRBD1	-	TRBV6-5	TRBJ1-2	TGTGCCAGCAGCCGCTACCGGACAGGGGACTATGGCTACACCTTC	CASSRYRTGDYGYTF
-	few	TRBV5-5	TRBJ2-2	TGTGCCAGCATGTATACCGGGGAGCTGTTTTTT	CASMYTGELFF
-	-	TRBV5-8	TRBJ1-2	TGTGCCAGCAGCTTGAGGGGGAGCCTGAACTATGGCTACACCTTC	CASSLRGSLNYGYTF
-	once	TRBV7-6	TRBJ1-5	TGTGCCAGCAGCTTTCAGGGAGGAAATCAGCCCCAGCATTTT	CASSFQGGNQPQHF
TRBD1	-	TRBV27	TRBJ2-7	TGTGCCAGCAGTTTGCGGGGACAGGGCCTAACCTACGAGCAGTACTTC	CASSLRGQGLTYEQYF